The 10 T cell receptor beta chains listed next were all sequenced from one sample in a study of PD-1 blockade in classical Hodgkin lymphoma. Clones were sequenced by immunoSEQ multiplex PCR, and TCRdb holds only the in-frame ones, with some missing. The sample includes nearly 25,000 clones, 84% of them seen just once. Autologous stem cell transplantation was followed by relapse in every patient, and brentuximab vedotin exposure varied. Researchers used magnetic negative selection to pull out pure CD4+ T cells from thawed PBMCs. This specimen consisted of CD4+ T cells from blood, obtained at baseline. These receptors were taken from a human donor with classical Hodgkin lymphoma.

This clone has a single count. The CDR3 loop reads CASGLWAEQPQHF. In DNA form, the CDR3 reads TGTGCTAGTGGTTTGTGGGCCGAACAGCCCCAGCATTTT. The chain links TRBV12-5 to TRBJ1-5; D not resolved. This CDR3 region has 13 residues. The V end lost 2 bases, the J end lost 7 bases, and 9 bases lay between the germline ends. Per the germline V gene, CDR1 is LGHNT and CDR2 is FRNRAP.

The rearrangement links TRBV29-1 to TRBJ2-1; 7 bases match TRBD1. The CDR3 consists of 15 residues. The trim removed 6 bases at V and 2 bases at J, leaving 10 bases unmatched. Germline-derived CDR1 and CDR2 are SQVTM and ANQGSEA. CDR3 nucleotides: TGCAGCGTGAGGGCTCTTGGACAGGCCTACAATGAGCAGTTCTTC. This gives the protein CSVRALGQAYNEQFF.

This chain joins TRBV15 and TRBJ1-5; D remains unclear. Trimming cost V 0 bases and J 7 bases, with 7 bases left between them. From germline, CDR1 is LNHNV and CDR2 YYDKDF (reference sequence). The CDR3 is 13 residues long. CDR3 coding DNA: TGTGCCACCAGCAGAGATGAGGGACAGCCCCAGCATTTT. It encodes CATSRDEGQPQHF.

The rearrangement uses TRBV19 and TRBJ2-5; TRBD2 agrees at 10 bases. CDR3 length equals 13 residues. Trimming cost V 7 bases and J 4 bases; bases outside gene matches: 3. The V gene's germline CDR1 is LNHDA and CDR2 SQIVND (reference sequence). The CDR3 coding sequence is TGTGCCAGTATGGCTAGCGGGGGAGAGACCCAGTACTTC. Translated, it gives CASMASGGETQYF.

V is TRBV30 and J is TRBJ2-1; possibly TRBD2 for D (7 bases). V was clipped by 0 bases and J by 6 bases, with 15 bases between them. The germline CDR1 and CDR2 sequences are GTSNPN and SVGIG (reference sequence). The CDR3 spans 15 residues. In nucleotides, the CDR3 is TGTGCCTGGAGTGTAAGGGGGGGTATCCTCAATGAGCAGTTCTTC. Encoded protein: CAWSVRGGILNEQFF.

This chain links TRBV9 with TRBJ1-5; TRBD1 is a possible D gene (6 bases). Trimming took 4 bases from V and 0 from J, leaving 14 bases between them. The germline V gene has CDR1 SGDLS and CDR2 YYNGEE. The CDR3 sequence is 16 residues long. CDR3 coding DNA: TGTGCCAGCAGCCCCGGACAGTTTAATAGCAATCAGCCCCAGCATTTT. This codes for CASSPGQFNSNQPQHF.

This clone came up once. The chain is built from TRBV25-1 and TRBJ1-2; 7 bases line up with TRBD1. The V segment lost 3 bases and the J segment 7 bases; nucleotides outside the gene matches: 5. Germline V gene lookup returns CDR1 MGHDK and CDR2 SYGVNS. This CDR3 spans 13 amino acids. As DNA, the CDR3 is TGTGCCAGCAGTGACACAGACAGGGTTGGCTACACCTTC. Protein sequence: CASSDTDRVGYTF.

Only a few counts were recorded for this clone. The CDR3 sequence: CAWSQEDYNSPLHF. The CDR3 DNA sequence: TGTGCCTGGAGTCAGGAGGATTATAATTCACCCCTCCACTTT. The gene calls are TRBV30 and TRBJ1-6; unclear D gene. Germline values: CDR1 GTSNPN, CDR2 SVGIG (reference sequence). The CDR3 is made up of 14 amino acids. V lost 2 bases and J 4 bases, leaving 9 bases between the germline ends.

V gene TRBV6-5 combines with J gene TRBJ1-6, with D possibly TRBD1 on 6 matching bases. The CDR3 is 15 residues long. Trimming removed 6 bases from V and 7 bases from J, with 16 bases in between. The germline CDR1 and CDR2 sequences are MNHEY and SVGAGI. The CDR3 loop is CASSLLGTSNSPLHF. The DNA for the CDR3 is TGTGCCAGCAGCCTCCTTGGGACAAGCAATTCACCCCTCCACTTT.

The V call is TRBV11-2, the J call TRBJ1-2, with D unresolved. This CDR3 is 12 amino acids long. Per the germline V gene, CDR1 is SGHAT and CDR2 is FQNNGV. V was pared by 4 bases and J by 7 bases, with 10 bases between. CDR3 region: CASSSESGGYTF. CDR3 nucleotide sequence: TGTGCCAGCAGCTCGGAAAGCGGTGGCTACACCTTC.